This T cell receptor (beta chain) was found in a study of T-cell reconstitution after alpha-beta-depleted transplantation in children. Broader study findings: Counts and diversity of T cells one year after transplant came mostly from newly produced T cells. Expanded graft clones, several hundred of them, were reportedly the source of alpha-beta T cells about two months after transplant. In some patients, recipient T cells and intrathymic progenitors surviving conditioning explained high day-60 diversity.

This CDR3 has 14 residues. V dropped 5 bases and J dropped 6 bases, with 15 bases sitting between them. Unique molecular identifiers tagged the TCRbeta library. TCRdb ran MiXCR on the PCR reads and lists one entry per CDR3 protein. The data show around 500,000 distinct CDR3 sequences, 23% seen once. The count of this clonotype is one. Antigen unknown. This TCR was recovered from a boy in the first two years of life who had a stem cell transplant for acute myeloid leukemia, so the T cells may come from the graft donor. Sequences were derived from PBMCs, mostly from graft donor cells, sampled 360 days after TCRalphabeta/CD19-depleted stem cell transplant. The V gene is TRBV12-3 or TRBV12-4, the J gene TRBJ2-3; TRBD2 is a possible D gene (5 bases). CDR3 in DNA: TGTGCCAGCAGTAGGACTGGAGACGTGGATACGCAGTATTTT. As protein: CASSRTGDVDTQYF.